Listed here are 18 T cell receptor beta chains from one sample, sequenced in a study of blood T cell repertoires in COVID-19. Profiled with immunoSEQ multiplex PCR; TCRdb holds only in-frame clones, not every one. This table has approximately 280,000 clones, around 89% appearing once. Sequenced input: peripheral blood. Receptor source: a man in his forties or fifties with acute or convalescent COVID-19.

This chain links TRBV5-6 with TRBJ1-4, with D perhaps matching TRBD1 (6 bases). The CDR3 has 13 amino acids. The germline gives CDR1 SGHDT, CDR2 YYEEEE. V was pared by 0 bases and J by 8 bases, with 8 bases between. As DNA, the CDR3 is TGTGCCAGCAGCTTGGCGGGGGGCGAAAAACTGTTTTTT. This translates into CASSLAGGEKLFF.

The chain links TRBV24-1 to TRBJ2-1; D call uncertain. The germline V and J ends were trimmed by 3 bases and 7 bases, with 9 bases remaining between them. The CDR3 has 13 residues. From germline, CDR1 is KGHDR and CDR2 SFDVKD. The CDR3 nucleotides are TGTGCCACCAGTGATCCCCTTGAGAATGAGCAGTTCTTC. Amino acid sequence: CATSDPLENEQFF.

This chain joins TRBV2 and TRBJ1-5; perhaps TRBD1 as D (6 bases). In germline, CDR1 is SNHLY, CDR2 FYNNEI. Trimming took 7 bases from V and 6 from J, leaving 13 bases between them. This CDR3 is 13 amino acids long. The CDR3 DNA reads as TGTGCCAGCAATACAGGGCCTGGTCAGCCCCAGCATTTT. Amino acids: CASNTGPGQPQHF.

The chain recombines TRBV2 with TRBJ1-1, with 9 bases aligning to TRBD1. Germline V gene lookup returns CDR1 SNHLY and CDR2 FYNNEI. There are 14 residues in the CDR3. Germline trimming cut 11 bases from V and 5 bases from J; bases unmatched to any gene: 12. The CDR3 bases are TGTGCCGGACACCGGGACAGGGTTAAAACTGAAGCTTTCTTT. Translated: CAGHRDRVKTEAFF. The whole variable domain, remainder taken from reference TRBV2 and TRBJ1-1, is EPEVTQTPSHQVTQMGQEVILRCVPISNHLYFYWYRQILGQKVEFLVSFYNNEISEKSEIFDDQFSVERPDGSNFTLKIRSTKLEDSAMYFCAGHRDRVKTEAFFGQGTRLTVV.

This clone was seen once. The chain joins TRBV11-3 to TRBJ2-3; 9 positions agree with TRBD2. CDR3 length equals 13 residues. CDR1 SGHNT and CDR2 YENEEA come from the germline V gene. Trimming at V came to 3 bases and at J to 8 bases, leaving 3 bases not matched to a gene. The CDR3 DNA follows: TGTGCCAGCAGCTTTCAACTAGCGGGTACGCAGTATTTT. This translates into CASSFQLAGTQYF. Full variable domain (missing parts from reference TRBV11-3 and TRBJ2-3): EAGVVQSPRYKIIEKKQPVAFWCNPISGHNTLYWYLQNLGQGPELLIRYENEEAVDDSQLPKDRFSAERLKGVDSTLKIQPAELGDSAVYLCASSFQLAGTQYFGPGTRLTVL.

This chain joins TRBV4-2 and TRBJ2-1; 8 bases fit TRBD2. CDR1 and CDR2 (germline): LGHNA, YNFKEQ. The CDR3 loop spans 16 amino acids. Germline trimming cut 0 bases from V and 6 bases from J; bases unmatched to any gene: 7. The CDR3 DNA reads TGTGCCAGCAGCCAAGAAAGCGGGGGTCCGCCCAATGAGCAGTTCTTC. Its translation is CASSQESGGPPNEQFF.

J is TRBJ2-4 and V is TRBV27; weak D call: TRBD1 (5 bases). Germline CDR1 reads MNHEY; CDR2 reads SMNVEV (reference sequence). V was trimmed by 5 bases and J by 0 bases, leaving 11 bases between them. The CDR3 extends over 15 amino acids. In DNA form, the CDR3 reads TGTGCCAGCAGTGGGGCCGGGCTAGCCAAAAACATTCAGTACTTC. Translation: CASSGAGLAKNIQYF.

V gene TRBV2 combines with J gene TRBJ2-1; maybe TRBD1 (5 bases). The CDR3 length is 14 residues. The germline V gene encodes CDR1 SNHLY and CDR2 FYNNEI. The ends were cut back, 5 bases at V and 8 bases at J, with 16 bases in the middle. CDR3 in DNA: TGTGCCAGCAGTTACAACAGGTTCGGTGATGAGCAGTTCTTC. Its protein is CASSYNRFGDEQFF.

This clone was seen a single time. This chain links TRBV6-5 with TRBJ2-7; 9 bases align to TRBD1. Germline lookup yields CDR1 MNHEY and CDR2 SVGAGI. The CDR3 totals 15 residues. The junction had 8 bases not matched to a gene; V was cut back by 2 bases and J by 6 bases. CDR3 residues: CASSYPGQGISEQYF. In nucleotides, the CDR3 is TGTGCCAGCAGTTACCCTGGACAGGGGATCAGCGAGCAGTACTTC.

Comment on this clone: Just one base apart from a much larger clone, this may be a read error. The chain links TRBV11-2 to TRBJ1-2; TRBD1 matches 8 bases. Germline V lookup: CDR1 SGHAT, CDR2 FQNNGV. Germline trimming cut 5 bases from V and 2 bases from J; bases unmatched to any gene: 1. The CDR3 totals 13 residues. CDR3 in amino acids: CASSRQGNYGYTF. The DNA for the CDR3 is TGTGCCAGCAGCCGACAGGGGAACTATGGCTACACCTTC.

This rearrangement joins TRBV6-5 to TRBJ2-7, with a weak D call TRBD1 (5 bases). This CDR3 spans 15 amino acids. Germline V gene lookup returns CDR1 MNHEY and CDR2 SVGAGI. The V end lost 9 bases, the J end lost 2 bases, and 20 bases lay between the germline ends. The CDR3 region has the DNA TGTGCCAGTAGCACCAGGCAGGGCTCTCCCTACGAGCAGTACTTC. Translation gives CASSTRQGSPYEQYF.

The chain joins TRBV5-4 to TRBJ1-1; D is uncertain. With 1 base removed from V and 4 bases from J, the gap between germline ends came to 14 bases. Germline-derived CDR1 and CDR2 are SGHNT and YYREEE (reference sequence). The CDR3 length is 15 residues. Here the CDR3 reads CASSLRRLEATEAFF. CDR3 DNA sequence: TGTGCCAGCAGCTTGCGTCGACTGGAGGCCACTGAAGCTTTCTTT. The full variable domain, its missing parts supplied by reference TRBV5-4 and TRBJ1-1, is ETGVTQSPTHLIKTRGQQVTLRCSSQSGHNTVSWYQQALGQGPQFIFQYYREEENGRGNFPPRFSGLQFPNYSSELNVNALELDDSALYLCASSLRRLEATEAFFGQGTRLTVV.

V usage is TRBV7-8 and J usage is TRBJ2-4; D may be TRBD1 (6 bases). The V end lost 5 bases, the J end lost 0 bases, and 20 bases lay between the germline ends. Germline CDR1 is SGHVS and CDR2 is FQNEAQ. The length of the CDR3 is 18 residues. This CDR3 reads CASSPRGTPSLAKNIQYF. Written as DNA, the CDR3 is TGTGCCAGCAGCCCCAGAGGGACACCCTCATTAGCCAAAAACATTCAGTACTTC.

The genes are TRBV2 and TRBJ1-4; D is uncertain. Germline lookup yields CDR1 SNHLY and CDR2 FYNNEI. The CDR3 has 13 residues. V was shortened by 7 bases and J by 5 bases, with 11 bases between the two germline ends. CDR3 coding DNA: TGTGCCAGCAAATTCAAGCCGAATGAAAAACTGTTTTTT. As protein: CASKFKPNEKLFF.

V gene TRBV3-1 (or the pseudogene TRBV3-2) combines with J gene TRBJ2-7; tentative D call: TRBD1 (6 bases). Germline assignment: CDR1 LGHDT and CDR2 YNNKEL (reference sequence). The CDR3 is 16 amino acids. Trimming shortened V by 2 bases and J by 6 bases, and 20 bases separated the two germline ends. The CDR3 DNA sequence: TGTGCCAGCAGCCAAACCGAGGGCCGGACAGTCCTCGAGCAGTACTTC. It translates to CASSQTEGRTVLEQYF.

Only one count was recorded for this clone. CDR3 nucleotide sequence: TGTGCCAGCAGCCAAAGGGGTAACGGGGAGCTGTTTTTT. Encoded protein: CASSQRGNGELFF. V is TRBV14 and J is TRBJ2-2; TRBD1 is a possible D gene (5 bases). Trimming left V 2 bases short and J 7 bases short, with 8 bases between. The CDR3 has 13 amino acids. The germline V gene encodes CDR1 SGHDN and CDR2 FVKESK.

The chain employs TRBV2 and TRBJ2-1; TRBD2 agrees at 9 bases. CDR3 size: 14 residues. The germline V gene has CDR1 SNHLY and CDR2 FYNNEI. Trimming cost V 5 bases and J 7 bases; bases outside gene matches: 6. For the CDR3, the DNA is TGTGCCAGCAGTTGGAGTCTAGCGGGGAATGAGCAGTTCTTC. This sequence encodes CASSWSLAGNEQFF.

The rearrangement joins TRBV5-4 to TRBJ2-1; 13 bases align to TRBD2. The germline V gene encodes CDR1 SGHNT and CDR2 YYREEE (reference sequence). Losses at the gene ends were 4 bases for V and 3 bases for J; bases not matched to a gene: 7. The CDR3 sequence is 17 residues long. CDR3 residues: CASSPRTSGGYYNEQFF. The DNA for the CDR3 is TGTGCCAGCAGCCCCCGGACTAGCGGGGGATACTACAATGAGCAGTTCTTC.